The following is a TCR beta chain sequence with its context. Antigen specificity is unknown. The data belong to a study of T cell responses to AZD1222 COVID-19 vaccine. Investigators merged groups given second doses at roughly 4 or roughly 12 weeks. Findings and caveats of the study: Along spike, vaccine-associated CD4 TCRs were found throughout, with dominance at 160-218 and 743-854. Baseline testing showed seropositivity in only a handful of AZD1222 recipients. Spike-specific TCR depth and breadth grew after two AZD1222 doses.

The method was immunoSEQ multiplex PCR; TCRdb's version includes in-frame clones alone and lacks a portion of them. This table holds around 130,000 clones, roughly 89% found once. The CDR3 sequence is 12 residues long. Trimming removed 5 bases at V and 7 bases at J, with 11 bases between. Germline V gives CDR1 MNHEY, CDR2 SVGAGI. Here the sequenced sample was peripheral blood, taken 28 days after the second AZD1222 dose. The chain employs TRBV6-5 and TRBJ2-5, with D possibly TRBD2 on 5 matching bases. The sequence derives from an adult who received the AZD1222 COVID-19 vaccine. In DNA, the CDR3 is TGTGCCAGCAGTAACCCCGCGGGGACCCAGTACTTC. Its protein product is CASSNPAGTQYF.